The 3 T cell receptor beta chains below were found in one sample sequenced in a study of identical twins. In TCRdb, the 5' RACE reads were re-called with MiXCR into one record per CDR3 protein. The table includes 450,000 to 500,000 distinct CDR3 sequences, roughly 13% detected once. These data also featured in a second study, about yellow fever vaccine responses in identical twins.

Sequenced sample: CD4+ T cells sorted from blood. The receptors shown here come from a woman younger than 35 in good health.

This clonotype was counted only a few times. CDR3 in amino acids: CASSQATSGRYNEQFF. CDR3 in DNA: TGTGCCAGCAGCCAAGCCACTAGCGGGAGGTACAATGAGCAGTTCTTC. The chain uses TRBV3-1 and TRBJ2-1, with 12 positions matching TRBD2. The V segment lost 1 base and the J segment 4 bases; nucleotides outside the gene matches: 2. CDR1 LGHDT and CDR2 YNNKEL come from the germline V gene (reference sequence). The CDR3 has 16 amino acids.

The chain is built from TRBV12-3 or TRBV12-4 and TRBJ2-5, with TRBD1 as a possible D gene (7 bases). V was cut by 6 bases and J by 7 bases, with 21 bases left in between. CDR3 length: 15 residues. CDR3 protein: CASSPTGRGAGTQYF. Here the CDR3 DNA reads TGTGCCAGCAGCCCGACAGGGCGAGGAGCGGGGACCCAGTACTTC.

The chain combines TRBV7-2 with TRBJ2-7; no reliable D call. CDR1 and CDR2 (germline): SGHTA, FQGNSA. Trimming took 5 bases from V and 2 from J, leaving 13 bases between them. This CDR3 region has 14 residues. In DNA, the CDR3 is TGTGCCAGCAGCCCTAGAGCGAGCGCCTACGAGCAGTACTTC. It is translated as CASSPRASAYEQYF.